This is a list of T cell receptor beta chains from one sample in a study of naive and memory T cell subsets. TCRdb re-analysed the UMI-ligation and nested PCR reads in MiXCR, keeping a single row per CDR3 protein. The sample lists 70,000 to 95,000 distinct CDR3 sequences, 7% occurring once. Sequencing was carried out using central memory CD4+ T cells from blood. The origin of the receptors is a human donor in good health. Both conserved end residues are part of each CDR3. The D gene is left open where the match is weak. Where a row states a size, it is once, few, many or the class of an expanded clone; other rows omit it.

abundance: .
d_gene: .
v_gene: TRBV10-2
j_gene: TRBJ1-1
CDR3nt: TGCGCCAGCAGGGACTACACTGAAGCTTTCTTT
CDR3aa: CASRDYTEAFF

abundance: few
d_gene: TRBD1
v_gene: TRBV6-9
j_gene: TRBJ2-1
CDR3nt: TGTGCCAGCTACAGGGGTTTAAGGGATGAGCAGTTCTTC
CDR3aa: CASYRGLRDEQFF

abundance: many
d_gene: TRBD1
v_gene: TRBV20-1
j_gene: TRBJ1-1
CDR3nt: TGCAGTGCTTCTCGACAGGGTTTTGAAGCTTTCTTT
CDR3aa: CSASRQGFEAFF

abundance: .
d_gene: .
v_gene: TRBV20-1
j_gene: TRBJ1-6
CDR3nt: TGCAGTGCTAGAAAAAGCCAGGGAACTACCTATAATTCACCCCTCCACTTT
CDR3aa: CSARKSQGTTYNSPLHF

abundance: .
d_gene: .
v_gene: TRBV2
j_gene: TRBJ1-1
CDR3nt: TGTGCCAGCACCGGGGCCGAGAACACTGAAGCTTTCTTT
CDR3aa: CASTGAENTEAFF

abundance: many
d_gene: .
v_gene: TRBV10-3
j_gene: TRBJ2-7
CDR3nt: TGTGCCATCAGTGGATCGGGGGCAACCGGCGCCGAGCAGTACTTC
CDR3aa: CAISGSGATGAEQYF

abundance: few
d_gene: TRBD2
v_gene: TRBV27
j_gene: TRBJ2-3
CDR3nt: TGTGCCACTGGGACTAGCGCGCTCACAGATACGCAGTATTTT
CDR3aa: CATGTSALTDTQYF

abundance: .
d_gene: .
v_gene: TRBV20-1
j_gene: TRBJ1-2
CDR3nt: TGCAGTGCGGAATCGAATGGCTACACCTTC
CDR3aa: CSAESNGYTF

abundance: many
d_gene: .
v_gene: TRBV20-1
j_gene: TRBJ1-2
CDR3nt: TGCAGTGCTAGAGGGGAAGACTATGGCTACACCTTC
CDR3aa: CSARGEDYGYTF

abundance: many
d_gene: .
v_gene: TRBV7-8
j_gene: TRBJ2-3
CDR3nt: TGTGCCAGCAGCTTCGCTCGTAGGGGGTTGACAGATACGCAGTATTTT
CDR3aa: CASSFARRGLTDTQYF

abundance: few
d_gene: .
v_gene: TRBV28
j_gene: TRBJ1-3
CDR3nt: TGTGCCAGCAGTTTGATCCAGGCCTCTGGAAACACCATATATTTT
CDR3aa: CASSLIQASGNTIYF

abundance: few
d_gene: TRBD2
v_gene: TRBV12-3/TRBV12-4
j_gene: TRBJ2-2
CDR3nt: TGTGCCAGCAGTTTAGTTCAGGGGAGCGGGAGCCGGGCCGGGGAGCTGTTTTTT
CDR3aa: CASSLVQGSGSRAGELFF

abundance: many
d_gene: .
v_gene: TRBV12-3/TRBV12-4
j_gene: TRBJ2-6
CDR3nt: TGTGCCAGCAGGCTTGGGAGAAGAACTGGGGCCAACGTCCTGACTTTC
CDR3aa: CASRLGRRTGANVLTF

abundance: many
d_gene: TRBD2
v_gene: TRBV7-2
j_gene: TRBJ2-7
CDR3nt: TGTGCCAGCAGCTCCCCCGGGACTAGCGGGGGGACCTACGAGCAGTACTTC
CDR3aa: CASSSPGTSGGTYEQYF

abundance: few
d_gene: TRBD1
v_gene: TRBV6-2/TRBV6-3
j_gene: TRBJ2-7
CDR3nt: TGTGCCAGCAGTGCGCTCGGACAGGGGTGGTACGAGCAGTACTTC
CDR3aa: CASSALGQGWYEQYF

abundance: many
d_gene: .
v_gene: TRBV27
j_gene: TRBJ1-5
CDR3nt: TGTGCCAGCAGTTCTCAGGGGTACAATCAGCCCCAGCATTTT
CDR3aa: CASSSQGYNQPQHF

abundance: many
d_gene: .
v_gene: TRBV29-1
j_gene: TRBJ1-4
CDR3nt: TGCAGCGTTGTAAGGGGGGGAGTTGAAAAACTGTTTTTT
CDR3aa: CSVVRGGVEKLFF

abundance: .
d_gene: .
v_gene: TRBV7-3
j_gene: TRBJ2-5
CDR3nt: TGTGCCAGCAGCTTAAAGGGGGACGGTAAAGAGACCCAGTACTTC
CDR3aa: CASSLKGDGKETQYF

abundance: .
d_gene: TRBD2
v_gene: TRBV7-7
j_gene: TRBJ2-1
CDR3nt: TGTGCCAGCAGCTTATTGGCGGGGGTTGAGCAGTTCTTC
CDR3aa: CASSLLAGVEQFF

abundance: .
d_gene: .
v_gene: TRBV20-1
j_gene: TRBJ2-6
CDR3nt: TGCAGTGCTAGAGATCACATCTCTGGGGCCAACGTCCTGACTTTC
CDR3aa: CSARDHISGANVLTF

abundance: .
d_gene: .
v_gene: TRBV4-2
j_gene: TRBJ2-2
CDR3nt: TGTGCCAGCAGCCAGAAGGGGAGGCGAGGCACCGGGGAGCTGTTTTTT
CDR3aa: CASSQKGRRGTGELFF

abundance: many
d_gene: .
v_gene: TRBV18
j_gene: TRBJ2-7
CDR3nt: TGTGCCAGCTCACAGGGTGGCGACGAGCAGTACTTC
CDR3aa: CASSQGGDEQYF

abundance: .
d_gene: .
v_gene: TRBV28
j_gene: TRBJ2-7
CDR3nt: TGTGCCAGCAGTAGCATGTTCTCCTACGAGCAGTACTTC
CDR3aa: CASSSMFSYEQYF

abundance: many
d_gene: .
v_gene: TRBV12-3/TRBV12-4
j_gene: TRBJ1-6
CDR3nt: TGTGCCAGCAGTTTAGAGGGAGGAGGGAATTCACCCCTCCACTTT
CDR3aa: CASSLEGGGNSPLHF

abundance: many
d_gene: TRBD1
v_gene: TRBV7-2
j_gene: TRBJ1-4
CDR3nt: TGTGCCAGCAGCTCCCAACAGGGGGCAAAGAATGAAAAACTGTTTTTT
CDR3aa: CASSSQQGAKNEKLFF

abundance: .
d_gene: .
v_gene: TRBV7-3
j_gene: TRBJ1-4
CDR3nt: TGTGCCAGCAGCACGCCCCACTCCGGGTCGCTTAATGAAAAACTGTTTTTT
CDR3aa: CASSTPHSGSLNEKLFF

abundance: many
d_gene: .
v_gene: TRBV11-2
j_gene: TRBJ1-1
CDR3nt: TGTGCCAGCAGCTTACAACAGGCTAACACTGAAGCTTTCTTT
CDR3aa: CASSLQQANTEAFF

abundance: few
d_gene: TRBD2
v_gene: TRBV28
j_gene: TRBJ2-7
CDR3nt: TGTGCCAGCAGTTTGACAGCGGGATTTAACGAGCAGTACTTC
CDR3aa: CASSLTAGFNEQYF

abundance: .
d_gene: .
v_gene: TRBV5-1
j_gene: TRBJ1-1
CDR3nt: TGCGCCAGCAGCAGTACCGGGCCCCCTGCGGGTGAAGCTTTCTTT
CDR3aa: CASSSTGPPAGEAFF

abundance: many
d_gene: .
v_gene: TRBV7-6
j_gene: TRBJ1-2
CDR3nt: TGTGCCAGCAGCCCCCCGCTTGAATCTACCACCTTC
CDR3aa: CASSPPLESTTF

abundance: .
d_gene: .
v_gene: TRBV20-1
j_gene: TRBJ2-1
CDR3nt: TGCAGTGCTGGGGGCTTAACAGGGTTCGGGATAAGTGGTGAGCAGTTCTTC
CDR3aa: CSAGGLTGFGISGEQFF